This T cell receptor beta chain appears in the sequencing data of a study of shared clonotypes between healthy human individuals. Remarks on this clone: The antigen is not known.

TCRdb's copy holds only in-frame clones and misses some; the assay was immunoSEQ multiplex PCR. The profile shows roughly 1,500,000 clones, approximately 98.5% of them singletons. Study-wide findings and caveats: Sequencing depth was a factor that was expected to affect clonotype sharing among donors. When naive CD4 clonotypes were compared across a few donors, about 4.8% were shared.

Trimming took off 4 bases at V and 4 bases at J, with 9 bases between the two ends. The CDR3 sequence is 13 residues long. Looked up from germline, CDR1 is SEHNR and CDR2 is FQNEAQ (reference sequence). The sequence was obtained from a man aged 30-40 years in good health. The chain combines TRBV7-9 with TRBJ2-3; D is ambiguous. Sequenced input: naive CD4+ T cells sorted from blood. Subset described: CD45RA+ positively selected. CDR3 nucleotide sequence: TGTGCCAGCAGCTCCCACGGCGCAGATACGCAGTATTTT. Translated, it gives CASSSHGADTQYF.